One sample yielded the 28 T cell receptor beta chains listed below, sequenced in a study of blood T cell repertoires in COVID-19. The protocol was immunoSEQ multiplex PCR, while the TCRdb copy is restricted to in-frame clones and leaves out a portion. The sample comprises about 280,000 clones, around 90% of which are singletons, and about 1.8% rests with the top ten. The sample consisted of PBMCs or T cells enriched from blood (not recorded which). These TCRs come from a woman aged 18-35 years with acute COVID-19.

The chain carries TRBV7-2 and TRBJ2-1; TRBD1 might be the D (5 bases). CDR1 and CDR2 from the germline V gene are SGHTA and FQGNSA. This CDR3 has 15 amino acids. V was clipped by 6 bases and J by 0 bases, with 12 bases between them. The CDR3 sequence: CASSPNRNSYNEQFF. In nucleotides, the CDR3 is TGTGCCAGCAGTCCCAACAGGAACTCCTACAATGAGCAGTTCTTC.

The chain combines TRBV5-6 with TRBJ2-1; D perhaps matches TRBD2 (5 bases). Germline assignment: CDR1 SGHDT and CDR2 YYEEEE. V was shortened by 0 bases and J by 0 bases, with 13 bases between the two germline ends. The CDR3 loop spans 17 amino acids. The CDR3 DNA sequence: TGTGCCAGCAGCTTGGTTGCTTTTGGGAGCTCCTACAATGAGCAGTTCTTC. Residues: CASSLVAFGSSYNEQFF.

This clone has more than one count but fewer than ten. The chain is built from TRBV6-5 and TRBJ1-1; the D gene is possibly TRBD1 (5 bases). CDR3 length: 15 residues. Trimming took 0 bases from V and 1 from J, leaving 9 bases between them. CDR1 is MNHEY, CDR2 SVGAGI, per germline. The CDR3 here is CASSYSTQGNTEAFF. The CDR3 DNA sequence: TGTGCCAGCAGTTACTCGACTCAGGGGAACACTGAAGCTTTCTTT.

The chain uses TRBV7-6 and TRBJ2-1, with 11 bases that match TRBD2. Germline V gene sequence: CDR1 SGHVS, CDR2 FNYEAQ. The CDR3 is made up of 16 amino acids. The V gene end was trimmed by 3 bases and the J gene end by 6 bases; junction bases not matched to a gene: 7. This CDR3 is CASSLLAGGTVNEQFF. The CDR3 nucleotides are TGTGCCAGCAGCTTGTTAGCGGGAGGGACAGTCAATGAGCAGTTCTTC.

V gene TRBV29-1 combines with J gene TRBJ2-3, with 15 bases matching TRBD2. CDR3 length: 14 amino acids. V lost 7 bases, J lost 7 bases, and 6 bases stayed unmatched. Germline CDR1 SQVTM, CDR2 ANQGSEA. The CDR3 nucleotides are TGCAGCGCAGATGGGACTAGCGGGAGGAATACGCAGTATTTT. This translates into CSADGTSGRNTQYF.

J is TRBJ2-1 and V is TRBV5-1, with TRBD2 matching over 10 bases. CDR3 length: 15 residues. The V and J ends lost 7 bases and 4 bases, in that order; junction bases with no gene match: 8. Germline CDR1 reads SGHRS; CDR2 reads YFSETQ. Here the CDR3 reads CASRPGTSAYNEQFF. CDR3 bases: TGCGCCAGCCGCCCCGGGACTAGCGCTTACAATGAGCAGTTCTTC.

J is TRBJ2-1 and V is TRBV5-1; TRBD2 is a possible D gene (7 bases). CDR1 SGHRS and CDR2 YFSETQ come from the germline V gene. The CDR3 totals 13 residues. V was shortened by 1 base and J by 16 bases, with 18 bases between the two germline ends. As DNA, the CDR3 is TGCGCCAGCAGCTTGTCAGGGGAGGGCTCGGAATTCTTC. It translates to CASSLSGEGSEFF.

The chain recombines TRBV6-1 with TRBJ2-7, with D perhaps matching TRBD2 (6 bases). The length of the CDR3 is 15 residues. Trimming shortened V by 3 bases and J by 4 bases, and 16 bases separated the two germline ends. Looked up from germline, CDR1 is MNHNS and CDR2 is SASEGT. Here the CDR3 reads CASSEETSGGYEQYF. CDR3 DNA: TGTGCCAGCAGTGAGGAAACCAGCGGAGGGTACGAGCAGTACTTC.

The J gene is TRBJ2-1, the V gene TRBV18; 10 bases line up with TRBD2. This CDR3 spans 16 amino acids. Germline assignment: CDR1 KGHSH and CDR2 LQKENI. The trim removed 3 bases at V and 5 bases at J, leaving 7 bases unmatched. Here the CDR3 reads CASSPQREGRNNEQFF. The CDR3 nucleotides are TGTGCCAGCTCACCTCAGCGGGAGGGCCGTAACAATGAGCAGTTCTTC.

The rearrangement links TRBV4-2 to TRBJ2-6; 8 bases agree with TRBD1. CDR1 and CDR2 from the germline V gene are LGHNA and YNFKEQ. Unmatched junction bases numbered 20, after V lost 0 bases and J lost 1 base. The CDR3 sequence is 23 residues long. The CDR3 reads CASSQDLAADRVISSSGANVLTF. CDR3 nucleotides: TGTGCCAGCAGCCAAGATCTTGCTGCGGACAGGGTAATATCTTCGTCTGGGGCCAACGTCCTGACTTTC.

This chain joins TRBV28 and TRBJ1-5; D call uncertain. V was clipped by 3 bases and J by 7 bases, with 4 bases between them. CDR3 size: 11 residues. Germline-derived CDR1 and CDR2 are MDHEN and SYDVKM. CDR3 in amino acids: CASSFQQPQHF. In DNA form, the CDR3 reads TGTGCCAGCAGTTTTCAGCAGCCCCAGCATTTT.

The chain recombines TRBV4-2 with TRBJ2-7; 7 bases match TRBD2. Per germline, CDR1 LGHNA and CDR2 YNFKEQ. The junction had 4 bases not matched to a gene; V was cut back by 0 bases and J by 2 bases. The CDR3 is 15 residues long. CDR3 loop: CASSQERAGPYEQYF. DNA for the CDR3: TGTGCCAGCAGCCAAGAAAGAGCGGGGCCCTACGAGCAGTACTTC.

CDR3 sequence: CASSLGTSGGTDTQYF. Written as DNA, the CDR3 is TGTGCCAGCAGCTTGGGTACTAGCGGGGGAACAGATACGCAGTATTTT. The J gene is TRBJ2-3, the V gene TRBV7-9; 11 nucleotides line up with TRBD2. J was trimmed by 3 bases and V by 3 bases; bases with no gene match: 5. This CDR3 is built from 16 residues. The germline gives CDR1 SEHNR, CDR2 FQNEAQ (reference sequence).

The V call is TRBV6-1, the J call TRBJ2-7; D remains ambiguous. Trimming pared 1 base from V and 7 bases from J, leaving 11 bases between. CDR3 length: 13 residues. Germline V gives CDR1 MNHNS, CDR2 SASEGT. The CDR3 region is CASSEVLAGEQYF. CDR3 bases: TGTGCCAGCAGTGAAGTTTTAGCTGGGGAGCAGTACTTC.

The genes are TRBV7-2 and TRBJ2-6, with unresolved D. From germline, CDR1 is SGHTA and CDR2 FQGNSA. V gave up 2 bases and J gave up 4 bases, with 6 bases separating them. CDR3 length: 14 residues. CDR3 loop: CASSLNSGANVLTF. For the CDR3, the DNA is TGTGCCAGCAGCTTAAACTCGGGGGCCAACGTCCTGACTTTC.

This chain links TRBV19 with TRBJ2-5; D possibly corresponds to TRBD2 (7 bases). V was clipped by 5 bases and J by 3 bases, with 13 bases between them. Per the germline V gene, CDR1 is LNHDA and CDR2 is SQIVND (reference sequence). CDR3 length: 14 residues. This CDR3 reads CASSARGGEETQYF. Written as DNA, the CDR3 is TGTGCCAGTAGTGCCAGGGGAGGGGAAGAGACCCAGTACTTC.

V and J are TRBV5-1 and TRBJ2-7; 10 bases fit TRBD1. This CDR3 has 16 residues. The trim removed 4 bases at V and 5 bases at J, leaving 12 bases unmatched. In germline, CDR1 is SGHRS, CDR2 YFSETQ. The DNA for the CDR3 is TGCGCCAGCAGCACCCGACAGGGGGCCTTGGGCGACGAGCAGTACTTC. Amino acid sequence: CASSTRQGALGDEQYF.

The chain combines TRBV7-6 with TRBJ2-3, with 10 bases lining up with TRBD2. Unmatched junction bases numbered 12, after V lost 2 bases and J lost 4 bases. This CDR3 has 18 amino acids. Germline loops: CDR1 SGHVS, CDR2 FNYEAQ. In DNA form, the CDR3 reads TGTGCCAGCAGCTTACAGCCTCCTGGGCTAGCGGGAGCAGATACGCAGTATTTT. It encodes CASSLQPPGLAGADTQYF.

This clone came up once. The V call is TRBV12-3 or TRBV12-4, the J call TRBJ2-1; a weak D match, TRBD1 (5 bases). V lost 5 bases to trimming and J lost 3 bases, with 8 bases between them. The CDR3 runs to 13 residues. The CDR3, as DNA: TGTGCCAGCAGTGATGACAGCTACAATGAGCAGTTCTTC. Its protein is CASSDDSYNEQFF.

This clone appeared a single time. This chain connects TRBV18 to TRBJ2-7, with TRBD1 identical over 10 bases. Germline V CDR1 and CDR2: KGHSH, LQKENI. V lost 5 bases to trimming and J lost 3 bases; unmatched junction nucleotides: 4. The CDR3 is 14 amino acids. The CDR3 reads CASSAGTGDYEQYF. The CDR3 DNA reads TGTGCCAGCTCAGCCGGGACAGGGGACTACGAGCAGTACTTC.

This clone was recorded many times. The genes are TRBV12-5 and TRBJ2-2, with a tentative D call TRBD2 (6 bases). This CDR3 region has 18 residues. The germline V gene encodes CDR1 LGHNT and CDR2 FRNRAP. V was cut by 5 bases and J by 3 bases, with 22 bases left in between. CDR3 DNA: TGTGCTAGTGGTATTTACCCTGGGACTCTCGTTCACACCGGGGAGCTGTTTTTT. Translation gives CASGIYPGTLVHTGELFF.

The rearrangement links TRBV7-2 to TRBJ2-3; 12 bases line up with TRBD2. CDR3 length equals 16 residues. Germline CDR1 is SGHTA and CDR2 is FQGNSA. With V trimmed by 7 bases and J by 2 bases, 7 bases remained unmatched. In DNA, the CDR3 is TGTGCCAGCACGAAGACTAGCGGGAGTTTCACAGATACGCAGTATTTT. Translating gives CASTKTSGSFTDTQYF.

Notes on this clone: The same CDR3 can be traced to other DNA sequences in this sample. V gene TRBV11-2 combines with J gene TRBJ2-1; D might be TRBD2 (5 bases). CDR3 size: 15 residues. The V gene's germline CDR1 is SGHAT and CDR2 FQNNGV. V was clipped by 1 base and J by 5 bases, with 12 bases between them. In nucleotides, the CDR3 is TGTGCCAGCAGCTTAGGTTCGGGGTCCCACAATGAGCAGTTCTTC. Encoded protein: CASSLGSGSHNEQFF.

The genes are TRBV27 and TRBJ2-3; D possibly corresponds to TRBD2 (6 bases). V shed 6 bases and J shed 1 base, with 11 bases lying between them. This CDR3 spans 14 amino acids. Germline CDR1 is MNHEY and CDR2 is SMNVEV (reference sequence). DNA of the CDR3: TGTGCCAGCAGCCATCCGGGGGGCACAGATACGCAGTATTTT. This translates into CASSHPGGTDTQYF.

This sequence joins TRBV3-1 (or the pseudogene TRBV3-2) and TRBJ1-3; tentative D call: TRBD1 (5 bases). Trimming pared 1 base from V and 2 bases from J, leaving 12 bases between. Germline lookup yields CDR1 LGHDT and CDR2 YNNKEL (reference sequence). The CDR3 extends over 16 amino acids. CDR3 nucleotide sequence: TGTGCCAGCAGCCAAGGGTACAGGTCCACTGGAAACACCATATATTTT. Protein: CASSQGYRSTGNTIYF.

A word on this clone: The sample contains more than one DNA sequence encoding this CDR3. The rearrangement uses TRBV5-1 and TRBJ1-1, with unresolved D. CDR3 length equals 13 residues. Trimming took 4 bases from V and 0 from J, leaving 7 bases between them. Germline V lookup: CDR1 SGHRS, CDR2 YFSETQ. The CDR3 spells CASSPGMNTEAFF. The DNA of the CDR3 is TGCGCCAGCAGCCCCGGTATGAACACTGAAGCTTTCTTT.

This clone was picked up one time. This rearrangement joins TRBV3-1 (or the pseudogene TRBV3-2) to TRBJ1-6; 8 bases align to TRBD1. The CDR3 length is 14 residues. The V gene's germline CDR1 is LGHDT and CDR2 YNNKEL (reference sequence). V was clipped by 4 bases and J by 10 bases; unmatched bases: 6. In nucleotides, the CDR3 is TGTGCCAGCAGCCTAGACAGGGGTAACTCACCCCTCCACTTT. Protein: CASSLDRGNSPLHF.

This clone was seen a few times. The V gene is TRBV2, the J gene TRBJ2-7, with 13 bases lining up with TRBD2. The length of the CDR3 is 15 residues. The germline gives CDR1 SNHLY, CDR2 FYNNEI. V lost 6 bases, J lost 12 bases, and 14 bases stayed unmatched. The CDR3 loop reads CASSAGTSGIFLRYF. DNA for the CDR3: TGTGCCAGCAGCGCAGGGACTAGCGGGATATTTCTTCGGTACTTC. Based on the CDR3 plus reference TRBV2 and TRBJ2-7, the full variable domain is EPEVTQTPSHQVTQMGQEVILRCVPISNHLYFYWYRQILGQKVEFLVSFYNNEISEKSEIFDDQFSVERPDGSNFTLKIRSTKLEDSAMYFCASSAGTSGIFLRYFGPGTRLTVT.